This TCR beta chain emerged from a study of immune cell composition in non-small cell lung cancer. Background on the study: Lung adenocarcinoma or squamous carcinoma made up most tumours.

Points from the study as a whole: Roughly 82% of squamous and roughly 34% of adenocarcinoma cases had tumour-associated clones >0.5%. Overall clonality, unlike maximal tumour-associated clone frequency, did not predict TIL reactivity.

The normal lung sample lay at least 3 cm, and maximally far, from the tumour. Frozen unsorted single-cell suspensions supplied the genomic DNA. Trimming pared 8 bases from V and 6 bases from J, leaving 20 bases between. CDR3 length equals 14 residues. CDR1 SGHAT and CDR2 FQDESV come from the germline V gene (reference sequence). As to this clone: The antigen remains unidentified.

TCRdb's copy holds only in-frame clones and misses some; the assay was immunoSEQ multiplex PCR. Of under 6,000 clones in the sample, over 75% are singletons; the top ten hold under 6.5%. The receptor was isolated from a human donor with non-small cell lung cancer. Some clones in this sample may be carry-over from other donors' samples. The chain joins TRBV11-1 to TRBJ2-7; D possibly corresponds to TRBD1 (5 bases). Sequencing input: non-adjacent lung tissue. CDR3 sequence: CASSPGRGKVEQYF. The CDR3 DNA sequence: TGTGCCAGCTCCCCAGGAAGGGGAAAGGTCGAGCAGTACTTC.